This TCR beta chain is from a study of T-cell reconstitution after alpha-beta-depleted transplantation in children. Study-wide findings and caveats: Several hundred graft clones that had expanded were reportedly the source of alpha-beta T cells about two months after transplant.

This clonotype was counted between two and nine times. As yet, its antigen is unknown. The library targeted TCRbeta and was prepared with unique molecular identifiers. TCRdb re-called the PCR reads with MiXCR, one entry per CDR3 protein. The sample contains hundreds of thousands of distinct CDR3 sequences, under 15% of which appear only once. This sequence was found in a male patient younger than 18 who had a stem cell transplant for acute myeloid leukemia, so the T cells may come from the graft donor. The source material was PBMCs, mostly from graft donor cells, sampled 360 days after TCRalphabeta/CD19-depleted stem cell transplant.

The CDR3, as DNA: TGCAGCGGTGGTCCGGGGACAGGCATTCGCAATGAGCAGTTCTTC. Amino acids: CSGGPGTGIRNEQFF. This rearrangement joins TRBV29-1 to TRBJ2-1; 8 positions agree with TRBD1. Germline values: CDR1 SQVTM, CDR2 ANQGSEA. The CDR3 is 15 amino acids. J lost 6 bases, V lost 7 bases, and 14 bases had no gene match.